This T cell receptor (beta chain) was recovered during a study of cytomegalovirus exposure and HLA in healthy donors. In the study overall: Tens of millions of unique TCR sequences came from HLA-typed donors in an early release.

Primers included in the PCR were 60 Vbeta and 13 Jbeta primers. Some clones are missing from TCRdb's copy, which holds only in-frame ones; the method was immunoSEQ multiplex PCR. The sample records around 180,000 clones, 80% being singletons. Study-level points and caveats: Later on, a genetic analysis was performed. It linked a missense variant in DCLRE1C with V- and J-gene trimming of TCR beta. The majority of TCR sequences were rare, yet some public TCRs appeared in many donors.

On this clone itself: The antigen is undetermined.

Sequenced input: PBMCs. This receptor was obtained from a man younger than 40 in good health and CMV-seropositive.

CDR3 protein: CASSVLTSGNEQYF. CDR3 coding DNA: TGTGCCAGCAGCGTACTGACTAGCGGAAACGAGCAGTACTTC. The chain uses TRBV9 and TRBJ2-7; 9 bases are a match to TRBD2. The germline V gene has CDR1 SGDLS and CDR2 YYNGEE. The CDR3 has 14 residues. Trimming at V came to 1 base and at J to 5 bases, leaving 4 bases not matched to a gene.